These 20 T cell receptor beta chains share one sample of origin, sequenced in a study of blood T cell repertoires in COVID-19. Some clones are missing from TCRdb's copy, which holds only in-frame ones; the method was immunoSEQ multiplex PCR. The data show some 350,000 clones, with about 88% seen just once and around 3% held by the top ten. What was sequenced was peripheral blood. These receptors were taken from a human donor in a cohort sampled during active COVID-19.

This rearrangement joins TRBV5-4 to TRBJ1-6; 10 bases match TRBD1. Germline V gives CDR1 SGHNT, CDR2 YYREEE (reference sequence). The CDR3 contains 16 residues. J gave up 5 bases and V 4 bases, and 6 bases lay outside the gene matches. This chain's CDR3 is CASSHGTGENNSPLHF. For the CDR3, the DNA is TGTGCCAGCAGCCACGGGACAGGGGAGAATAATTCACCCCTCCACTTT. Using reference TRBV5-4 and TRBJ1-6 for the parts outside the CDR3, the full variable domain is ETGVTQSPTHLIKTRGQQVTLRCSSQSGHNTVSWYQQALGQGPQFIFQYYREEENGRGNFPPRFSGLQFPNYSSELNVNALELDDSALYLCASSHGTGENNSPLHFGNGTRLTVT.

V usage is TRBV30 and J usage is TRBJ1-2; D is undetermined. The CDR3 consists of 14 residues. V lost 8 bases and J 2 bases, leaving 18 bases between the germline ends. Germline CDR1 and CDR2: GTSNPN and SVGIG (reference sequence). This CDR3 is CARGFGVSNYGYTF. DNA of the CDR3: TGTGCCCGAGGGTTCGGGGTATCGAACTATGGCTACACCTTC.

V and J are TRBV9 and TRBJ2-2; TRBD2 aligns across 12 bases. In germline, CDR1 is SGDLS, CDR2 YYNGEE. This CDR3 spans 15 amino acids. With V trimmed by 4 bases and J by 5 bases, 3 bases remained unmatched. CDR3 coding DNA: TGTGCCAGCAGCCGTACTAGCGGGGGGACCGGGGAGCTGTTTTTT. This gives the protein CASSRTSGGTGELFF.

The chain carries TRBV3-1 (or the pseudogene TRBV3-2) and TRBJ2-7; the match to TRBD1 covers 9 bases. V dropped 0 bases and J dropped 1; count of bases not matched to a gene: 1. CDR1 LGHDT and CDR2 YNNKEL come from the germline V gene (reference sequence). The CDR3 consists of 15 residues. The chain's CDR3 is CASSQEGTGSYEQYF. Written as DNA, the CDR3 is TGTGCCAGCAGCCAAGAGGGGACAGGGTCCTACGAGCAGTACTTC.

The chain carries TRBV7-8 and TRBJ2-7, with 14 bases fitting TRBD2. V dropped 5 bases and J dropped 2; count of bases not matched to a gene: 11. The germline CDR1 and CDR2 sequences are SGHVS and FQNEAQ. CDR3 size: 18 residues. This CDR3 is CASSQGLAGDVGAYEQYF. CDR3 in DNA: TGTGCCAGCAGCCAGGGACTAGCGGGGGATGTGGGTGCCTACGAGCAGTACTTC.

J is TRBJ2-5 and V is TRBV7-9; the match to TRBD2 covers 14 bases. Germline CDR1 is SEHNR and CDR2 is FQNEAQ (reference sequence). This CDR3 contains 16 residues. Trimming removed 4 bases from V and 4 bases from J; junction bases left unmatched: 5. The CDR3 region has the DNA TGTGCCAGCAGCTCGGGACTAGCGGGAGTCGGAGAGACCCAGTACTTC. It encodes CASSSGLAGVGETQYF.

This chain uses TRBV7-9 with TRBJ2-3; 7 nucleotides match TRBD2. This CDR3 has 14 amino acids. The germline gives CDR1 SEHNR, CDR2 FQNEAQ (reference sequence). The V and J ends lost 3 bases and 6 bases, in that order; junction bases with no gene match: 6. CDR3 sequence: CASSLGRGVDTQYF. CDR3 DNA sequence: TGTGCCAGCAGCTTGGGCCGGGGGGTGGATACGCAGTATTTT. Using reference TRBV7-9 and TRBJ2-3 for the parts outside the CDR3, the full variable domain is DTGVSQNPRHKITKRGQNVTFRCDPISEHNRLYWYRQTLGQGPEFLTYFQNEAQLEKSRLLSDRFSAERPKGSFSTLEIQRTEQGDSAMYLCASSLGRGVDTQYFGPGTRLTVL.

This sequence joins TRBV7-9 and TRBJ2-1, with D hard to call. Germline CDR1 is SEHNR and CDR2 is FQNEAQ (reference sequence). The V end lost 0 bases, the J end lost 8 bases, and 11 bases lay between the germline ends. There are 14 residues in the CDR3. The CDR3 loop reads CASSLARLVHEQFF. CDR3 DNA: TGTGCCAGCAGCTTAGCGCGGCTAGTCCATGAGCAGTTCTTC.

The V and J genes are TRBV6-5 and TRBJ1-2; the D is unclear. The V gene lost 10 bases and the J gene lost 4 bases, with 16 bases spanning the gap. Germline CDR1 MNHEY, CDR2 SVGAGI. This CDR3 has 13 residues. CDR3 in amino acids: CAIESGLVYGYTF. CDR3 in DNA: TGTGCCATTGAGAGCGGCTTGGTCTATGGCTACACCTTC.

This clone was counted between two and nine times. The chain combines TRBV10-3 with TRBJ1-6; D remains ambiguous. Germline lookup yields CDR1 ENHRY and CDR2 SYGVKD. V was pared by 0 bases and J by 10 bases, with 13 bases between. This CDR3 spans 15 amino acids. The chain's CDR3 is CAISESSSERSPLHF. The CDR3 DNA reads TGTGCCATCAGTGAGTCGAGTTCGGAGCGATCACCCCTCCACTTT.

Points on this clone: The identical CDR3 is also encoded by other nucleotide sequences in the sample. The CDR3 spells CASSLASQETQYF. The CDR3, as DNA: TGCGCCAGCAGCTTGGCCAGCCAAGAGACCCAGTACTTC. The V call is TRBV5-1, the J call TRBJ2-5; D gene unclear. The V gene lost 0 bases and the J gene lost 1 base, with 4 bases spanning the gap. Germline CDR1 is SGHRS and CDR2 is YFSETQ. The CDR3 length is 13 residues.

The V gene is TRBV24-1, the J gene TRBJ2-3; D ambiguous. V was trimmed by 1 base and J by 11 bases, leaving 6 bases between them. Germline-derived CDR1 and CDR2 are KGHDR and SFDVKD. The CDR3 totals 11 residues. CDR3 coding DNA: TGTGCCACCAGTGATTTTCTACGGCAGTATTTT. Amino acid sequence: CATSDFLRQYF.

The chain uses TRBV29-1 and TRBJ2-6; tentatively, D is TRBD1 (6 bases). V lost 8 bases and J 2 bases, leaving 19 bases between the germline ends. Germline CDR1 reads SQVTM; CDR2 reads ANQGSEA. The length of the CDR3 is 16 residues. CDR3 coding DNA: TGCAGCCCAAGTGTCAGGGGCCAACCTGGGGCCAACGTCCTGACTTTC. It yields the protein CSPSVRGQPGANVLTF.

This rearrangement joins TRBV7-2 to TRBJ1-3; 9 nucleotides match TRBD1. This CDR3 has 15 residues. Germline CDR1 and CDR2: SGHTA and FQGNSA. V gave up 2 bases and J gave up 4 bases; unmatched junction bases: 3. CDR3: CASSLRTGAGNTIYF. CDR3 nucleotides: TGTGCCAGCAGCTTACGGACAGGGGCAGGAAACACCATATATTTT. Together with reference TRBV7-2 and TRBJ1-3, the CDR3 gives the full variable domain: GAGVSQSPSNKVTEKGKDVELRCDPISGHTALYWYRQSLGQGLEFLIYFQGNSAPDKSGLPSDRFSAERTGGSVSTLTIQRTQQEDSAVYLCASSLRTGAGNTIYFGEGSWLTVV.

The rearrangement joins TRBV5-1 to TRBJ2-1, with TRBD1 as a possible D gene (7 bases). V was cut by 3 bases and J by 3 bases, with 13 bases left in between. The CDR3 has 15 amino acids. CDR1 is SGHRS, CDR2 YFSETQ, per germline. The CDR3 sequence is CASSSAGQFYNEQFF. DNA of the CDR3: TGCGCCAGCAGCTCTGCGGGACAGTTCTACAATGAGCAGTTCTTC.

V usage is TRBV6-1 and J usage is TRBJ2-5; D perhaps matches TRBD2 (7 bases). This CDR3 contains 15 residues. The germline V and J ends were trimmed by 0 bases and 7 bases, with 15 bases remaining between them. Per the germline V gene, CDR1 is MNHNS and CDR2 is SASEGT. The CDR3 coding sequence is TGTGCCAGCAGTGAAGCGGGGGGGGCGTCAGTGACCCAGTACTTC. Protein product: CASSEAGGASVTQYF.

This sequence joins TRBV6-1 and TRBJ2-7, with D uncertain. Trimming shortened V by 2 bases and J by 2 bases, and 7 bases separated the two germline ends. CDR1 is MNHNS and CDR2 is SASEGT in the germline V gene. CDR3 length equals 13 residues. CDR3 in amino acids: CASSEPSPYEQYF. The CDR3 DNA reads TGTGCCAGCAGTGAACCTAGTCCCTACGAGCAGTACTTC.

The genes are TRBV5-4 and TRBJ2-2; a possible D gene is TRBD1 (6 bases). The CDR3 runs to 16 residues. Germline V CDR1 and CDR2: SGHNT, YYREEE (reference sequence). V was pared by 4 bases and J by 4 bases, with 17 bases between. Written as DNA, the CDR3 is TGTGCCAGCAGCCCTAACAAGGACAGACTCACCGGGGAGCTGTTTTTT. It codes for CASSPNKDRLTGELFF.

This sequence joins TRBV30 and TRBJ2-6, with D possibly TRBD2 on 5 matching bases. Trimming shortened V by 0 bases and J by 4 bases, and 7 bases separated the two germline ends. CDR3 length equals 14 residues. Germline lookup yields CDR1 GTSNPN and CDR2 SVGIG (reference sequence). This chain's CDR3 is CAWSVLGGANVLTF. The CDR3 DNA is TGTGCCTGGAGTGTACTAGGAGGGGCCAACGTCCTGACTTTC.

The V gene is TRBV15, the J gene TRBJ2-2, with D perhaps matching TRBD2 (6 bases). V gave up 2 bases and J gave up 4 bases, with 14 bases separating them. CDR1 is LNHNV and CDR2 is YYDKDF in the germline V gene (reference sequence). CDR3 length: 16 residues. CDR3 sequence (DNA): TGTGCCACCAGCAGATCCTATGCGGGACTCACCGGGGAGCTGTTTTTT. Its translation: CATSRSYAGLTGELFF.